The subject of this entry is one T cell receptor beta chain. This clonotype was seen only a few times. This receptor's antigen is unknown. No quality values exist for individual bases; no much larger clone is one base distant. Moderately to severely active disease, a Clinical Activity Score of at least 3, a NOSPECS grade of at least 4, and a duration under 3 months were present in ophthalmopathy patients. Patients with uncontrolled infections, other autoimmune diseases, pregnancy or lactation were excluded. Diagnoses were based on clinical symptoms, serum thyroxine and TRAb, thyroid ultrasound and orbital computed tomography. Ficoll-Paque density gradient centrifugation was used to isolate PBMCs from around 9.1 ml of fresh peripheral blood. Trizol reagent was used to extract total RNA, and RNA quality was then checked on an Agilent 2100 Bioanalyzer. The TCR beta CDR3 regions were amplified from RNA transcripts. The TCR CDR3 was subjected to a first round of RT-PCR using the HTBI primer set and the Qiagen OneStep RT-PCR kit. The libraries were constructed in a second round of multiplex PCR and then size-selected and purified. The libraries were sequenced on an Illumina HiSeq2000 using paired-end 100 bp reads. The study's own analysis went as follows. SOAPnuke was used to process the raw data, removing reads that contained adapters or uncalled bases, had a mean Phred below 15, or lacked an exact match to the constant primer or identifier. High-quality paired reads were merged using COPE v1.2.5, and each unique nucleotide sequence was defined as a clonotype. MiTCR v1.1 was used to align the clonotypes against IMGT TRBV, TRBD and TRBJ reference segments. Only V-J combinations with frequency above 0.0001, covering 99% to 99.2% of repertoires, were analysed. The TCS score was defined as the ratio of F50 (clonal expansion) to E x V (chaos), calculated using BLOSUM62-based TCRdist between CDR3 peptides within each V-J. Welch's t-statistics and random forest reduced fewer than 550 V-J features to some 14, which were used in a naive Bayes classifier (R e1071). TCRdb redid the processing of the public reads, applying fastp at Q25 and MiXCR, and retained in-frame beta chains. Records with the same CDR3 protein are collapsed into one entry carrying the most frequent genes and DNA. For this entry, the V and J calls and clone size follow TCRdb and not the study's own pipeline. The sample table contains hundreds of thousands of distinct CDR3 sequences; only one count was recorded for about 20% of them. The ten largest account for 45% to 50% of the sample.

The data derive from a study of T cells in Graves' hyperthyroidism and ophthalmopathy (dated by TCRdb to 2018 to 2020). About the full investigation: Peripheral blood samples were taken at the time of initial diagnosis, prior to any treatment. For training and testing, the 100 or so patients in the discovery cohort were randomly divided in a 7:3 ratio. To identify TCR V-J signatures that set the groups apart, the researchers used a discovery cohort of 100 patients, made up of 43 with Graves' ophthalmopathy and about 55 with stable Graves' hyperthyroidism. Once sampling was done, hyperthyroidism patients were given methimazole at a starting dose of 30 mg daily, whereas ophthalmopathy patients were given high-dose intravenous methylprednisolone. According to the paper, TCR Vbeta CDR3 sequencing was carried out on more than 120 peripheral blood samples, which came from approximately 41 ophthalmopathy, around 75 hyperthyroidism and roughly 17 progressor patients. In addition, the study compared T-cell repertoires in thyroid tissue and in blood from over 5 Graves' hyperthyroidism patients. Whether ophthalmopathy could be predicted prospectively was tested in an independent validation cohort made up of approximately 19 hyperthyroidism patients plus 17 patients who later progressed to ophthalmopathy.

From cysteine to phenylalanine, the CDR3 is 14 amino acids long. Of the read, only the CDR3 DNA is kept; its 42 bases are in frame from base 1. CDR1 and CDR2 were assigned from the germline V gene as SGHRS and YFSETQ. Germline trimming amounts to 3 bases on V and 5 bases on J, with 7 as the count of junction bases outside the gene matches. The paper's findings and limits, for the study overall: No statistical method was used to fix the sample size in advance, and group allocation was not hidden from the investigators. In validation, the model predicted progression to ophthalmopathy a median of about 6.5 months before onset, with about 71% sensitivity and roughly 77% specificity. A 13 V-J signature model separated ophthalmopathy from stable hyperthyroidism, with about 88% sensitivity and 81.08% specificity in cross-validation and 80%/75% in testing. Most expanded thyroid clonotypes (frequency above 0.001) were also detected in blood, a finding suggesting that blood repertoires may reflect thyroid immune responses.

The sample comprised blood. The receptor comes from a man between 35 and 55 years old with Graves' ophthalmopathy. Recombination joined TRBV5-1 with TRBJ2-5, and TRBD1 matches 7 of the central bases. The DNA sequence is TGCGCCAGCAGCTCTCGGGACAGCCTGGAGACCCAGTACTTC. Its protein reads: CASSSRDSLETQYF.